This T cell receptor beta chain was identified in a study of regulatory T cells in long-lasting Graves disease. Time point given: newly diagnosed GD, antithyroid drugs for less than 3 months. PBMC RNA was the source of the TCR library. The CDR3 is 13 amino acids. V was clipped by 3 bases and J by 7 bases; unmatched bases: 2. The germline CDR1 and CDR2 sequences are MNHNS and SASEGT. Libraries of TCR beta came from iRepertoire HTBI primers plus Arm-PCR of CDR3 regions. Authors' processing steps: Sequenced samples collectively carried 55 to 80 TRBV and some 15 TRBJ segments. TCRdb used MiXCR to reprocess the multiplex PCR reads, holding one entry per CDR3 protein. These V and J calls originate from TCRdb's pipeline instead of the authors' own analysis. The sample records roughly 360,000 distinct CDR3 sequences, approximately 12% being singletons. This clonotype showed up many times. The same specimen was also included in a second study, on T cells in Graves' hyperthyroidism and ophthalmopathy. This second study notes: Recently diagnosed hyperthyroidism of less than 2 months' duration affected patients aged 18 to 65. Lactation, pregnancy, other autoimmune disease or uncontrolled infection led to exclusion of patients.

This sequence originates from a woman under 30 with Graves disease. The input for sequencing was peripheral blood mononuclear cells (PBMCs), taken at new diagnosis, from a patient treated with antithyroid drugs. This chain uses TRBV6-1 with TRBJ2-1; 8 bases are shared with TRBD1. The CDR3 DNA sequence: TGTGCCAGCAGTGAGGACAGGGCAAATGAGCAGTTCTTC. Translation gives CASSEDRANEQFF.